This T cell receptor beta chain originates from a study of Graves' ophthalmopathy and Graves' hyperthyroidism. Investigators amplified TCR beta CDR3 regions from RNA transcripts. An initial RT-PCR round employing HTBI primers preceded a second-round multiplex PCR. Each CDR3 protein is one row after TCRdb ran MiXCR on the multiplex PCR reads. The table shows around 1,200,000 distinct CDR3 sequences, with approximately 35% occurring only once. The CDR3 covers 14 residues. Trimming removed 1 base at V and 6 bases at J, with 12 bases between. CDR1 is LNHNV and CDR2 is YYDKDF in the germline V gene (reference sequence). Whole-study findings and limits: Distinction of ophthalmopathy from stable hyperthyroidism by a 13-signature model reached almost 90% sensitivity and approximately 81% specificity. Blood shared most expanded thyroid clonotypes above 0.001 frequency.

This clonotype was recorded a few times. What it recognizes is unknown. The sequence was obtained from an adult man with Graves' hyperthyroidism. This rearrangement joins TRBV15 to TRBJ1-1; D is ambiguous. Sequences were obtained from peripheral blood or thyroid tissue (not recorded which). The CDR3 reads CATSRANRASEAFF. CDR3 DNA: TGTGCCACCAGCAGAGCCAATAGGGCGTCTGAAGCTTTCTTT.